This T cell receptor (beta chain) was profiled in a study of monozygotic twins with inflammatory bowel disease. From the 5' RACE reads, TCRdb lists one entry per CDR3 protein and no DNA. The sample table sets out about 350,000 distinct CDR3 sequences. Points on this clonotype: Its antigen is undetermined.

Looked up from germline, CDR1 is MGHDK and CDR2 is SYGVNS. The CDR3 runs to 15 residues. Findings and caveats of the study: By inverse Simpson index, TCRbeta diversity was lower in IBD patients than in healthy co-twins.

The receptor was isolated from a human donor with ulcerative colitis or Crohn's disease, or a healthy co-twin of an affected twin (not recorded which). Input material: blood. The rearrangement uses TRBV25-1 and TRBJ2-5; TCRdb picks TRBD2, but there is no DNA to check that call. CDR3 protein: CASSVRSGIVETQYF. Full variable domain (outside the CDR3, taken from reference TRBV25-1 and TRBJ2-5): EADIYQTPRYLVIGTGKKITLECSQTMGHDKMYWYQQDPGMELHLIHYSYGVNSTEKGDLSSESTVSRIRTEHFPLTLESARPSHTSQYLCASSVRSGIVETQYFGPGTRLLVL.